One sample yielded the 17 T cell receptor beta chains listed below, sequenced in a study of graft-versus-host responses after intestinal transplantation. Measured with immunoSEQ multiplex PCR; TCRdb has only the in-frame clones, and not every one. The sample carries some 26,000 clones, approximately 93% recorded once. The sequences come from PBMCs, collected 156 days after intestinal transplant. The receptor source for this set is a human patient who received an intestinal transplant, so some T cells may come from the graft donor.

In DNA, the CDR3 is TGTGCCAGCAGCGACAGCACTAATGAAAAACTGTTTTTT. Translated: CASSDSTNEKLFF. The V and J genes are TRBV6-5 and TRBJ1-4; possibly TRBD1 for D (5 bases). V lost 6 bases and J lost 2, with 7 bases in between. The CDR3 is made up of 13 amino acids. Germline CDR1 MNHEY, CDR2 SVGAGI.

The chain combines TRBV7-8 with TRBJ2-7; D assignment may be TRBD1 or TRBD2 (6 bases each). This CDR3 has 15 residues. The V end lost 1 base, the J end lost 6 bases, and 16 bases lay between the germline ends. Germline V gene sequence: CDR1 SGHVS, CDR2 FQNEAQ. This CDR3 is CASSLDRGALTEQYF. DNA for the CDR3: TGTGCCAGCAGCTTAGATAGGGGGGCGCTAACCGAGCAGTACTTC.

The genes are TRBV7-8 and TRBJ1-2; 7 positions match TRBD1. Germline loops: CDR1 SGHVS, CDR2 FQNEAQ. There are 15 residues in the CDR3. J lost 2 bases, V lost 4 bases, and 7 bases had no gene match. The CDR3 region is CASSYRIQGNYGYTF. DNA of the CDR3: TGTGCCAGCAGCTACCGAATACAGGGGAACTATGGCTACACCTTC.

The chain recombines TRBV29-1 with TRBJ2-1; D not certain. The CDR3 runs 12 residues. Trimming left V 3 bases short and J 9 bases short, with 12 bases between. From germline, CDR1 is SQVTM and CDR2 ANQGSEA. CDR3 nucleotide sequence: TGCAGCGTTGACCTGCGGCCCTCTGAGCAGTTCTTC. It translates to CSVDLRPSEQFF.

This clone was seen just once. The CDR3 reads CASSTTPASIYGYTF. The CDR3 DNA reads TGTGCCAGCAGCACAACGCCGGCCTCCATCTATGGCTACACCTTC. This chain uses TRBV9 with TRBJ1-2; D not resolved. This CDR3 is built from 15 residues. V lost 4 bases, J lost 4 bases, and 17 bases lay in between. Germline V CDR1 and CDR2: SGDLS, YYNGEE. Together with reference TRBV9 and TRBJ1-2, the CDR3 gives the full variable domain: DSGVTQTPKHLITATGQRVTLRCSPRSGDLSVYWYQQSLDQGLQFLIQYYNGEERAKGNILERFSAQQFPDLHSELNLSSLELGDSALYFCASSTTPASIYGYTFGSGTRLTVV.

This clone was found once. The chain combines TRBV6-6 with TRBJ1-4; possible D gene TRBD1, 6 bases. Germline V lookup: CDR1 MNHNY, CDR2 SVGAGI (reference sequence). This CDR3 region has 16 residues. The germline V and J ends were trimmed by 4 bases and 6 bases, with 18 bases remaining between them. The CDR3: CASSSGQNLNYEKLFF. The CDR3, as DNA: TGTGCCAGCAGTTCCGGACAGAACTTAAATTATGAAAAACTGTTTTTT.

The chain is built from TRBV28 and TRBJ2-7, with D unresolved. The CDR3 covers 14 residues. The V and J ends lost 2 bases and 2 bases respectively, with 10 bases between them. Germline V gives CDR1 MDHEN, CDR2 SYDVKM. The CDR3 loop is CASSLSPVTYEQYF. Here the CDR3 DNA reads TGTGCCAGCAGTTTAAGTCCCGTAACCTACGAGCAGTACTTC. The whole variable domain, filled in from reference TRBV28 and TRBJ2-7, reads DVKVTQSSRYLVKRTGEKVFLECVQDMDHENMFWYRQDPGLGLRLIYFSYDVKMKEKGDIPEGYSVSREKKERFSLILESASTNQTSMYLCASSLSPVTYEQYFGPGTRLTVT.

This clone came up a few times. The chain joins TRBV6-6 to TRBJ1-1; possibly TRBD1 for D (5 bases). The ends were cut back, 4 bases at V and 6 bases at J, with 18 bases in the middle. Per germline, CDR1 MNHNY and CDR2 SVGAGI (reference sequence). The CDR3 runs 15 residues. CDR3 sequence: CASSWGDGEDPEAFF. The CDR3 DNA is TGTGCCAGCAGTTGGGGGGATGGGGAAGATCCTGAAGCTTTCTTT.

The V and J genes are TRBV5-1 and TRBJ2-3; a possible D gene is TRBD1 (5 bases). The CDR3 runs to 11 residues. V was clipped by 7 bases and J by 6 bases, with 9 bases between them. Germline V gene sequence: CDR1 SGHRS, CDR2 YFSETQ. CDR3: CASSTADTQYF. CDR3 bases: TGCGCCAGCTCGACAGCCGATACGCAGTATTTT.

This clone has only one observation. The DNA for the CDR3 is TGTGCCAGTACCCAGGGGGCCCACTATAATTCACCCCTCCACTTT. This sequence encodes CASTQGAHYNSPLHF. The genes are TRBV19 and TRBJ1-6; 8 bases fit TRBD1. Germline V gene lookup returns CDR1 LNHDA and CDR2 SQIVND (reference sequence). CDR3 length: 15 amino acids. V lost 7 bases to trimming and J lost 3 bases; unmatched junction nucleotides: 5.

V and J are TRBV5-6 and TRBJ1-5; no reliable D call. The CDR3 contains 14 residues. Trimming took off 0 bases at V and 4 bases at J, with 8 bases between the two ends. Germline-derived CDR1 and CDR2 are SGHDT and YYEEEE. CDR3 coding DNA: TGTGCCAGCAGCTTGGAACAGTCAAATCAGCCCCAGCATTTT. It is translated as CASSLEQSNQPQHF.

The chain recombines TRBV4-1 with TRBJ1-1; TRBD1 might be the D (6 bases). V was pared by 1 base and J by 0 bases, with 15 bases between. The CDR3 contains 17 residues. Germline-derived CDR1 and CDR2 are MGHRA and YSYEKL. The CDR3 loop reads CASSQGLLDRMNTEAFF. As DNA, the CDR3 is TGCGCCAGCAGCCAAGGGCTGCTAGACAGGATGAACACTGAAGCTTTCTTT.

This clone came up once. J is TRBJ1-5 and V is TRBV5-6; 7 bases are shared with TRBD1. V gave up 2 bases and J gave up 4 bases; unmatched junction bases: 3. CDR1 and CDR2 from the germline V gene are SGHDT and YYEEEE. The CDR3 runs to 14 residues. CDR3 amino acids: CASSFGQANQPQHF. Written as DNA, the CDR3 is TGTGCCAGCAGCTTCGGACAGGCTAATCAGCCCCAGCATTTT.

The chain combines TRBV19 with TRBJ1-1; D ambiguous. Germline V gene lookup returns CDR1 LNHDA and CDR2 SQIVND (reference sequence). This CDR3 is built from 15 residues. The V and J ends lost 2 bases and 4 bases respectively, with 14 bases between them. The CDR3 sequence is CASSIPLLGSTEAFF. The CDR3 DNA is TGTGCCAGTAGTATACCCCTACTAGGGAGCACTGAAGCTTTCTTT.

The chain combines TRBV4-3 with TRBJ1-3; weak D call: TRBD1 (5 bases). Trimming stripped 0 bases from V and 4 bases from J, with 10 bases between. This CDR3 contains 15 residues. Looked up from germline, CDR1 is LGHNA and CDR2 is YSLEER. The CDR3 DNA sequence: TGCGCCAGCAGCCAAGATCAGTGGGGCGGAAACACCATATATTTT. It encodes CASSQDQWGGNTIYF.

The genes are TRBV4-3 and TRBJ2-5; 7 bases agree with TRBD2. The trim removed 2 bases at V and 5 bases at J, leaving 8 bases unmatched. CDR3 size: 15 residues. CDR1 LGHNA and CDR2 YSLEER come from the germline V gene. The CDR3 loop reads CASSQSGLLGETQYF. The CDR3 DNA reads as TGCGCCAGCAGCCAATCGGGACTATTGGGCGAGACCCAGTACTTC.

As DNA, the CDR3 is TGTTTAAGGGAGGACAATCAGCCCCAGCATTTT. Protein: CLREDNQPQHF. The genes are TRBV5-8 and TRBJ1-5; D unclear. CDR3 length: 11 amino acids. The germline V gene encodes CDR1 SGHTS and CDR2 YDEGEE.